The next 29 T cell receptor beta chains were all read from a single sample in a study of OX40 agonist ivuxolimab in advanced cancers. Repertoires were generated with immunoSEQ multiplex PCR, while TCRdb's copy carries only in-frame clones and drops some. This sample has tens of thousands of clones, with 80% to 95% found just once. The input for sequencing was CD4+ or CD8+ T cells sorted from blood, taken in a trial of the OX40 agonist ivuxolimab. The receptors stem from an adult with an advanced solid tumor such as melanoma, head and neck, liver or kidney cancer.

This sequence joins TRBV30 and TRBJ1-2, with D tentatively TRBD1 (6 bases). The V end was cut by 4 bases, the J end by 5 bases, with 11 bases between. CDR3 length: 12 amino acids. Germline loops: CDR1 GTSNPN, CDR2 SVGIG (reference sequence). This CDR3 reads CAWTEGGYGYTF. The DNA for the CDR3 is TGTGCCTGGACCGAGGGGGGTTATGGCTACACCTTC.

The gene calls are TRBV13 and TRBJ2-5; the D gene is possibly TRBD2 (6 bases). Deletions cut 3 bases from V and 2 bases from J, with 13 bases between. Per the germline V gene, CDR1 is PRHDT and CDR2 is FYEKMQ (reference sequence). The CDR3 totals 15 residues. The DNA for the CDR3 is TGTGCCAGCAGCTTTCGAGGGACTCAGCAAGAGACCCAGTACTTC. Translation gives CASSFRGTQQETQYF. The whole variable domain, filled in from reference TRBV13 and TRBJ2-5, reads AAGVIQSPRHLIKEKRETATLKCYPIPRHDTVYWYQQGPGQDPQFLISFYEKMQSDKGSIPDRFSAQQFSDYHSELNMSSLELGDSALYFCASSFRGTQQETQYFGPGTRLLVL.

The chain has TRBV27 and TRBJ2-7; TRBD1 matches at 9 bases. The CDR3 extends over 15 amino acids. CDR1 is MNHEY and CDR2 is SMNVEV in the germline V gene (reference sequence). Losses at the gene ends were 6 bases for V and 1 base for J; bases not matched to a gene: 7. The CDR3 bases are TGTGCCAGCAGCTCGGGGACAGGGCCATCCTACGAGCAGTACTTC. Its protein is CASSSGTGPSYEQYF.

About this clone itself: The same CDR3 can be traced to other DNA sequences in this sample. The J gene is TRBJ2-3, the V gene TRBV7-3, with a tentative D call TRBD1 (5 bases). This CDR3 has 14 residues. Germline CDR1 is SGHTA and CDR2 is FQGTGA. Trimming stripped 0 bases from V and 6 bases from J, with 10 bases between. CDR3 sequence (DNA): TGTGCCAGCAGCTTAACAGGGGCCAAGGATACGCAGTATTTT. The encoded protein is CASSLTGAKDTQYF. The full variable domain, completed using reference TRBV7-3 and TRBJ2-3, is GAGVSQTPSNKVTEKGKYVELRCDPISGHTALYWYRQSLGQGPEFLIYFQGTGAADDSGLPNDRFFAVRPEGSVSTLKIQRTERGDSAVYLCASSLTGAKDTQYFGPGTRLTVL.

In the case of this clone: This sample includes further DNA sequences coding for the same CDR3. The V gene is TRBV28, the J gene TRBJ2-7, with no clear D. CDR3 length: 11 amino acids. Between the trimmed V and J ends, which lost 2 bases and 2 bases, there was a span of 1 base. Germline lookup yields CDR1 MDHEN and CDR2 SYDVKM. CDR3 loop: CASSLAYEQYF. The CDR3 bases are TGTGCCAGCAGTTTAGCCTACGAGCAGTACTTC.

The V gene is TRBV19, the J gene TRBJ2-1, with TRBD2 matching 7 bases. Per germline, CDR1 LNHDA and CDR2 SQIVND (reference sequence). V was pared by 4 bases and J by 8 bases, with 8 bases of the junction left unmatched. CDR3 length: 14 amino acids. CDR3 in amino acids: CASSTWGGRDEQFF. The DNA for the CDR3 is TGTGCCAGTAGTACTTGGGGGGGTCGGGATGAGCAGTTCTTC.

The chain recombines TRBV15 with TRBJ1-1, with TRBD1 as a possible D gene (5 bases). This CDR3 contains 14 residues. Germline V gives CDR1 LNHNV, CDR2 YYDKDF (reference sequence). V lost 1 base and J 4 bases, leaving 10 bases between the germline ends. The CDR3 loop reads CATSRGTGGTEAFF. Here the CDR3 DNA reads TGTGCCACCAGCAGAGGAACCGGGGGCACTGAAGCTTTCTTT.

This rearrangement joins TRBV6-6 to TRBJ2-1, with D possibly TRBD1 on 5 matching bases. Per the germline V gene, CDR1 is MNHNY and CDR2 is SVGAGI (reference sequence). The V gene lost 2 bases and the J gene lost 8 bases, with 7 bases spanning the gap. This CDR3 spans 12 amino acids. The CDR3 is CASSYPRDEQFF. The CDR3 DNA reads as TGTGCCAGCAGTTACCCCAGGGATGAGCAGTTCTTC.

This clone was seen a single time. The chain uses TRBV6-1 and TRBJ2-7; tentatively, D is TRBD1 or TRBD2 (5 bases each). CDR3 length: 14 residues. Germline V gene sequence: CDR1 MNHNS, CDR2 SASEGT. Trimming shortened V by 6 bases and J by 1 base, and 13 bases separated the two germline ends. CDR3 sequence: CASSLGESSYEQYF. The CDR3 DNA follows: TGTGCCAGCAGCCTAGGGGAGTCGTCCTACGAGCAGTACTTC.

The V call is TRBV6-4, the J call TRBJ2-2; 10 nucleotides line up with TRBD2. J was trimmed by 3 bases and V by 5 bases; bases with no gene match: 6. CDR1 and CDR2 from the germline V gene are MRHNA and SNTAGT. The CDR3 is made up of 16 amino acids. CDR3 sequence (DNA): TGTGCCAGCAGTAGGACAGCGGGAGGGGACACCGGGGAGCTGTTTTTT. Translated, it gives CASSRTAGGDTGELFF.

This chain connects TRBV7-9 to TRBJ2-1; possible D gene TRBD2, 6 bases. The V gene lost 4 bases and the J gene lost 8 bases, with 15 bases spanning the gap. In germline, CDR1 is SEHNR, CDR2 FQNEAQ (reference sequence). The CDR3 is made up of 14 amino acids. The CDR3 DNA follows: TGTGCCAGCAGCTCCGCCGAGACTAGTCATGAGCAGTTCTTC. Residues: CASSSAETSHEQFF.

V gene TRBV5-6 combines with J gene TRBJ1-3; TRBD1 might be the D (6 bases). Trimming cost V 3 bases and J 2 bases, with 6 bases left between them. The CDR3 has 13 residues. The germline gives CDR1 SGHDT, CDR2 YYEEEE. The CDR3 loop is CASSWDTGNTIYF. The CDR3, as DNA: TGTGCCAGCAGCTGGGACACTGGAAACACCATATATTTT.

On this clone: The sample has other DNA sequences that encode this CDR3 too. The genes are TRBV5-1 and TRBJ2-7; 11 positions match TRBD1. J was trimmed by 3 bases and V by 0 bases; bases with no gene match: 5. This CDR3 is 16 amino acids long. The germline CDR1 and CDR2 sequences are SGHRS and YFSETQ. CDR3 sequence reads: CASSLGWDRGVYEQYF. CDR3 DNA sequence: TGCGCCAGCAGCTTGGGTTGGGACAGGGGGGTCTACGAGCAGTACTTC.

The genes are TRBV27 and TRBJ1-2, with a weak D call TRBD1 (6 bases). The CDR3 length is 14 residues. V dropped 6 bases and J dropped 5 bases, with 16 bases sitting between them. Germline V gene data show CDR1 as MNHEY and CDR2 as SMNVEV (reference sequence). The CDR3 sequence is CASRFHSGEYGYTF. CDR3 sequence (DNA): TGTGCCAGCAGGTTCCACTCAGGGGAGTATGGCTACACCTTC.

This sequence joins TRBV11-2 and TRBJ2-1, with 8 positions matching TRBD1. The CDR3 has 14 residues. CDR1 and CDR2 from the germline V gene are SGHAT and FQNNGV. Unmatched junction bases numbered 8, after V lost 5 bases and J lost 8 bases. This chain's CDR3 is CASSARQGLDEQFF. The DNA of the CDR3 is TGTGCCAGCAGCGCCCGACAGGGGCTCGATGAGCAGTTCTTC.

This clone came up once. The chain employs TRBV7-8 and TRBJ1-1; D remains ambiguous. Germline loops: CDR1 SGHVS, CDR2 FQNEAQ. This CDR3 contains 13 residues. V dropped 1 base and J dropped 0 bases, with 3 bases sitting between them. The CDR3 reads CASSLEMNTEAFF. The CDR3 bases are TGTGCCAGCAGCTTAGAAATGAACACTGAAGCTTTCTTT. Together with reference TRBV7-8 and TRBJ1-1, the CDR3 gives the full variable domain: GAGVSQSPRYKVAKRGQDVALRCDPISGHVSLFWYQQALGQGPEFLTYFQNEAQLDKSGLPSDRFFAERPEGSVSTLKIQRTQQEDSAVYLCASSLEMNTEAFFGQGTRLTVV.

The chain joins TRBV6-1 to TRBJ1-2, with D possibly TRBD1 on 5 matching bases. The germline gives CDR1 MNHNS, CDR2 SASEGT. V dropped 2 bases and J dropped 6 bases, with 10 bases sitting between them. CDR3 size: 13 residues. DNA of the CDR3: TGTGCCAGCAGTGAATGGGGGTGGGATGGCTACACCTTC. Protein: CASSEWGWDGYTF.

The chain carries TRBV19 and TRBJ2-3, with 14 bases that match TRBD2. The CDR3 covers 15 residues. Germline trimming cut 8 bases from V and 4 bases from J; bases unmatched to any gene: 5. Germline V CDR1 and CDR2: LNHDA, SQIVND (reference sequence). The CDR3 sequence: CASSRTSGGPDTQYF. CDR3 DNA: TGTGCCAGTTCAAGGACTAGCGGGGGGCCAGATACGCAGTATTTT.

This rearrangement joins TRBV4-1 to TRBJ2-7; possible D gene TRBD1, 6 bases. Trimming stripped 4 bases from V and 4 bases from J, with 14 bases between. CDR1 and CDR2 from the germline V gene are MGHRA and YSYEKL. This CDR3 has 14 residues. The CDR3 DNA reads TGCGCCAGCAGCCCGCGAGGGGGAGTGTACGAGCAGTACTTC. It codes for CASSPRGGVYEQYF.

The rearrangement joins TRBV27 to TRBJ2-2, with TRBD2 matching over 13 bases. Germline V gene data show CDR1 as MNHEY and CDR2 as SMNVEV (reference sequence). V was pared by 6 bases and J by 7 bases, with 8 bases of the junction left unmatched. The CDR3 is 16 amino acids. CDR3 protein: CASSQGTSGVSGELFF. DNA for the CDR3: TGTGCCAGCAGCCAAGGGACTAGCGGGGTGAGCGGGGAGCTGTTTTTT.

This chain joins TRBV15 and TRBJ2-3, with D possibly matching TRBD1 (5 bases). In germline, CDR1 is LNHNV, CDR2 YYDKDF (reference sequence). Trimming took 2 bases from V and 2 from J, leaving 14 bases between them. There are 16 residues in the CDR3. As DNA, the CDR3 is TGTGCCACCAGCAGAAGACAGTACTTAAACACAGATACGCAGTATTTT. This codes for CATSRRQYLNTDTQYF.

This clone showed up just a few times. V usage is TRBV27 and J usage is TRBJ2-7; tentatively, D is TRBD1 (5 bases). The CDR3 runs 13 residues. Deletions cut 8 bases from V and 3 bases from J, with 14 bases between. Germline-derived CDR1 and CDR2 are MNHEY and SMNVEV (reference sequence). For the CDR3, the DNA is TGTGCCAGCTGGGTCGGGCAGGGCTACGAGCAGTACTTC. This sequence encodes CASWVGQGYEQYF.

The J gene is TRBJ1-2, the V gene TRBV4-1; D ambiguous. The CDR3 length is 14 residues. Trimming stripped 1 base from V and 4 bases from J, with 10 bases between. Germline CDR1 and CDR2: MGHRA and YSYEKL. CDR3 sequence reads: CASSQGGIGYGYTF. In DNA, the CDR3 is TGCGCCAGCAGCCAAGGGGGTATTGGCTATGGCTACACCTTC.

The rearrangement uses TRBV11-1 and TRBJ2-1; 7 bases are a match to TRBD1. This CDR3 comprises 14 residues. Germline V CDR1 and CDR2: SGHAT, FQDESV (reference sequence). V shed 4 bases and J 8 bases; nucleotides not matched to a gene: 8. The CDR3 loop is CASSSNTGVDEQFF. The CDR3 coding sequence is TGTGCCAGCAGCTCAAACACAGGGGTGGATGAGCAGTTCTTC.

The chain has TRBV27 and TRBJ2-7; D possibly matches TRBD1 or TRBD2 (5 bases each). This CDR3 is built from 15 residues. CDR1 MNHEY and CDR2 SMNVEV come from the germline V gene (reference sequence). V dropped 7 bases and J dropped 4 bases, with 20 bases sitting between them. The CDR3 nucleotides are TGTGCCAGCAACCCGGGACGGGACCCGGGTTACGAGCAGTACTTC. Translated, it gives CASNPGRDPGYEQYF.

The chain combines TRBV10-2 with TRBJ2-7; 10 bases fit TRBD1. CDR1 is WSHSY and CDR2 is SAAADI in the germline V gene. The V gene end was trimmed by 6 bases and the J gene end by 4 bases; junction bases not matched to a gene: 12. The CDR3 spans 16 residues. The CDR3 nucleotides read TGCGCCAGCAGCCGGACAGGGGGTTTATTCGTATACGAGCAGTACTTC. Translation gives CASSRTGGLFVYEQYF.

In this sample, this clone turned up a few times. In nucleotides, the CDR3 is TGTGCCACCAGCAGAGATGAGACAGGGGGCTATGGCTACACCTTC. Residues: CATSRDETGGYGYTF. The V and J genes are TRBV15 and TRBJ1-2; TRBD1 matches 9 bases. Trimming cost V 0 bases and J 4 bases; bases outside gene matches: 3. CDR3 size: 15 residues. CDR1 LNHNV and CDR2 YYDKDF come from the germline V gene (reference sequence).

This chain connects TRBV27 to TRBJ1-1; D not certain. Trimming took 7 bases from V and 1 from J, leaving 13 bases between them. The V gene's germline CDR1 is MNHEY and CDR2 SMNVEV (reference sequence). This CDR3 spans 14 amino acids. The CDR3 here is CASIPLGGNTEAFF. CDR3 DNA sequence: TGTGCCAGCATCCCCTTAGGCGGGAACACTGAAGCTTTCTTT.

The CDR3 is CASSPTQAPPGEQYF. CDR3 bases: TGTGCCAGCAGTCCCACACAGGCCCCCCCAGGAGAGCAGTACTTC. The chain carries TRBV27 and TRBJ2-7; D is perhaps TRBD1 (5 bases). V was pared by 5 bases and J by 7 bases, with 21 bases between. The CDR3 covers 15 residues. Germline V gene sequence: CDR1 MNHEY, CDR2 SMNVEV (reference sequence).